This TCR beta chain came from a study of T cells in tuberculosis. Study context: Sequenced TCRs come from CD1B-GMM tetramer-binding T cells.

After thawing and overnight rest, PBMC were stained with GMM-loaded CD1B tetramer, viability dye and anti-CD3 for sorting. The CD1B tetramers carried C32 glucose monomycolate purified from Rhodococcus equi. Chain pairing is unknown; alpha and beta were sequenced separately. The table came from immunoSEQ multiplex PCR; TCRdb's copy has only in-frame clones and leaves some out. Of approximately 60,000 clones in the sample, 81% were seen once. The V gene's germline CDR1 is SGHTA and CDR2 FQGNSA. This CDR3 has 14 amino acids. V lost 1 base and J 3 bases, leaving 9 bases between the germline ends. The receptor was derived from an adult woman with latent tuberculosis. The sequenced sample was CD1b-GMM tetramer-negative cells sorted from PBMCs. This chain joins TRBV7-2 and TRBJ1-2; D remains ambiguous. Here the CDR3 reads CASSLDGYYYGYTF. CDR3 coding DNA: TGTGCCAGCAGCTTAGACGGGTACTACTATGGCTACACCTTC. Based on the CDR3 plus reference TRBV7-2 and TRBJ1-2, the full variable domain is GAGVSQSPSNKVTEKGKDVELRCDPISGHTALYWYRQSLGQGLEFLIYFQGNSAPDKSGLPSDRFSAERTGGSVSTLTIQRTQQEDSAVYLCASSLDGYYYGYTFGSGTRLTVV.